A selection of T cell receptor beta chains follows, all from one sample in a study of OX40 agonist ivuxolimab in advanced cancers. Some clones are missing from TCRdb's copy, which holds only in-frame ones; the method was immunoSEQ multiplex PCR. The sample has fewer than 85,000 clones, approximately 82% seen once. Sequenced material: CD4+ or CD8+ T cells sorted from blood, taken in a trial of the OX40 agonist ivuxolimab. These receptors were obtained from an adult with an advanced solid tumor such as melanoma, head and neck, liver or kidney cancer. Both conserved end residues are part of each CDR3. The D gene is left open where the match is weak. A clone size is listed for some rows: how often the clone was seen (once, few, many), or a class if it is expanded.

D gene: TRBD1; clone size: NA; V gene: TRBV28; J gene: TRBJ1-5; CDR3 protein: CASDQGAAQPQHF; CDR3 DNA: TGTGCCAGTGATCAGGGGGCGGCTCAGCCCCAGCATTTT
D gene: TRBD2; clone size: NA; V gene: TRBV7-3; J gene: TRBJ2-3; CDR3 protein: CASSLIGGRADTQYF; CDR3 DNA: TGTGCCAGCAGCTTAATCGGCGGGAGGGCAGATACGCAGTATTTT
D gene: NA; clone size: NA; V gene: TRBV10-3; J gene: TRBJ1-1; CDR3 protein: CAISLGGQILNTEAFF; CDR3 DNA: TGTGCCATCAGCTTAGGTGGGCAGATATTGAACACTGAAGCTTTCTTT
D gene: NA; clone size: NA; V gene: TRBV7-3; J gene: TRBJ1-2; CDR3 protein: CASSSGSGGGHGYTF; CDR3 DNA: TGTGCCAGCAGCTCCGGTTCAGGAGGGGGGCATGGCTACACCTTC
D gene: TRBD1; clone size: NA; V gene: TRBV27; J gene: TRBJ1-3; CDR3 protein: CASSTAGQASGNTIYF; CDR3 DNA: TGTGCCAGCTCAACGGCCGGACAGGCCTCTGGAAACACCATATATTTT
D gene: TRBD2; clone size: few; V gene: TRBV16; J gene: TRBJ2-5; CDR3 protein: CASSQSPRGRTSGSWGPYF; CDR3 DNA: TGTGCCAGCAGCCAATCTCCCCGGGGGCGGACTAGCGGGAGTTGGGGCCCCTACTTC
D gene: NA; clone size: NA; V gene: TRBV29-1; J gene: TRBJ2-2; CDR3 protein: CSAAPPDTGELFF; CDR3 DNA: TGCAGCGCTGCCCCCCCGGACACCGGGGAGCTGTTTTTT
D gene: TRBD2; clone size: NA; V gene: TRBV4-1; J gene: TRBJ2-7; CDR3 protein: CASSQDTSGVEAQYF; CDR3 DNA: TGCGCCAGCAGCCAAGATACCAGCGGGGTGGAGGCGCAGTACTTC
D gene: TRBD2; clone size: NA; V gene: TRBV28; J gene: TRBJ2-7; CDR3 protein: CASSPLAGQAVEQYF; CDR3 DNA: TGTGCCAGCAGTCCACTAGCGGGACAGGCAGTGGAGCAGTACTTC
D gene: NA; clone size: once; V gene: TRBV13; J gene: TRBJ2-1; CDR3 protein: CASSLAGRLRSYNEQFF; CDR3 DNA: TGTGCCAGCAGCTTAGCGGGGCGGTTACGCTCCTACAATGAGCAGTTCTTC
D gene: NA; clone size: NA; V gene: TRBV9; J gene: TRBJ2-2; CDR3 protein: CATGRNTGELFF; CDR3 DNA: TGTGCCACGGGGAGAAACACCGGGGAGCTGTTTTTT
D gene: NA; clone size: NA; V gene: TRBV28; J gene: TRBJ1-4; CDR3 protein: CASSPPTGPNEKLFF; CDR3 DNA: TGTGCCAGCAGTCCCCCCACAGGGCCCAATGAAAAACTGTTTTTT
D gene: TRBD1; clone size: NA; V gene: TRBV19; J gene: TRBJ1-5; CDR3 protein: CASSIDGTGVLPQHF; CDR3 DNA: TGTGCCAGTAGTATTGACGGGACAGGGGTTTTGCCCCAGCATTTT
D gene: NA; clone size: NA; V gene: TRBV10-1; J gene: TRBJ1-1; CDR3 protein: CASSEQGYTEAFF; CDR3 DNA: TGCGCCAGCAGTGAACAAGGTTACACTGAAGCTTTCTTT
D gene: TRBD2; clone size: NA; V gene: TRBV2; J gene: TRBJ2-1; CDR3 protein: CASSDGGGRSEQFF; CDR3 DNA: TGTGCCAGCAGTGACGGCGGGGGGCGGTCTGAGCAGTTCTTC
D gene: NA; clone size: NA; V gene: TRBV19; J gene: TRBJ1-3; CDR3 protein: CASMMTFWGPNGNTIYF; CDR3 DNA: TGTGCCAGTATGATGACTTTCTGGGGGCCAAATGGAAACACCATATATTTT
D gene: NA; clone size: NA; V gene: TRBV9; J gene: TRBJ1-4; CDR3 protein: CASSASPVHQDEKLFF; CDR3 DNA: TGTGCCAGCAGCGCCTCCCCGGTCCATCAGGATGAAAAACTGTTTTTT
D gene: NA; clone size: NA; V gene: TRBV4-1; J gene: TRBJ2-4; CDR3 protein: CASSPGIGLKNIQYF; CDR3 DNA: TGCGCCAGCAGCCCAGGGATCGGACTCAAAAACATTCAGTACTTC
D gene: NA; clone size: NA; V gene: TRBV4-1; J gene: TRBJ1-5; CDR3 protein: CASSQGFGVGQPQHF; CDR3 DNA: TGCGCCAGCAGCCAAGGTTTTGGGGTCGGTCAGCCCCAGCATTTT
D gene: TRBD1; clone size: NA; V gene: TRBV5-4; J gene: TRBJ1-4; CDR3 protein: CASSTRQGTNEKLFF; CDR3 DNA: TGTGCCAGCAGCACCCGACAGGGAACTAATGAAAAACTGTTTTTT
D gene: NA; clone size: NA; V gene: TRBV7-2; J gene: TRBJ2-3; CDR3 protein: CASSIGTLPTGADTQYF; CDR3 DNA: TGTGCCAGCAGCATAGGGACGTTACCCACCGGCGCAGATACGCAGTATTTT
D gene: TRBD2; clone size: NA; V gene: TRBV30; J gene: TRBJ2-7; CDR3 protein: CACNNREERYEQYF; CDR3 DNA: TGTGCCTGTAATAATCGGGAGGAGAGGTACGAGCAGTACTTC